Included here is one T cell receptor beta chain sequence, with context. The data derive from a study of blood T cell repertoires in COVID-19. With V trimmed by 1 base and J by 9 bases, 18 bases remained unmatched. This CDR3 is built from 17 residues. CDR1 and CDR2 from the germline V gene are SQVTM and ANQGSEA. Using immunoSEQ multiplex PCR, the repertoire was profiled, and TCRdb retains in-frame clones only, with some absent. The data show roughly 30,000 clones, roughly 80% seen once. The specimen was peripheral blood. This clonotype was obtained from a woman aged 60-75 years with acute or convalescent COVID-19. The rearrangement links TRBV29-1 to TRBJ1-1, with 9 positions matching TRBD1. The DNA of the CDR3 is TGCAGCGTTGAAGGGTTACGGACAGGGGACGTAAGGAGCAAAGCTTTCTTT. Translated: CSVEGLRTGDVRSKAFF.